The T cell receptor beta chain described here comes from a study of T-cell reconstitution after alpha-beta-depleted transplantation in children. Researchers prepared the TCRbeta library using unique molecular identifiers, the study reports. A single record per CDR3 protein comes from TCRdb applying MiXCR to the PCR reads. This table holds some 290,000 distinct CDR3 sequences, more than 8% found once. This clonotype was seen more than once but under ten times. The TCR originated in a human donor who donated a stem cell graft to a child with SCID. The sample consisted of PBMCs from the stem cell graft donor, taken from the stem cell graft.

The DNA of the CDR3 is TGTGCCATCAGTGAGGCGGAGTCTGGCTACACCTTC. Its translation is CAISEAESGYTF. The chain carries TRBV10-3 and TRBJ1-2; D gene ambiguous. Between the trimmed V and J ends, which lost 2 bases and 7 bases, there was a span of 8 bases. The CDR3 runs 12 residues. The germline V gene encodes CDR1 ENHRY and CDR2 SYGVKD.